This paragraph reports one T cell receptor beta chain. Its target is not known. This record comes from a study of T cell responses to AZD1222 COVID-19 vaccine. In the study overall: Pooled together were second doses at about 4 or about 12 weeks. Overall study results and limits: A reported finding is that nearly half of spike-specific TCRs target unmutated variant regions. Researchers took repertoire samples only after the peak T cell response had come. The number of AZD1222 recipients seropositive at baseline was only 6 or 7.

Generated by immunoSEQ multiplex PCR, the TCRdb table keeps only in-frame clones and is missing some. The sample lists 120,000 or so clones, 90% occurring once. Trimming took 0 bases from V and 8 from J; bases not matched to a gene: 7. The CDR3 covers 14 residues. Looked up from germline, CDR1 is SGHRS and CDR2 is YFSETQ. This rearrangement joins TRBV5-1 to TRBJ1-2; TRBD1 matches at 7 bases. The sequence derives from an adult in good health. The specimen comprised peripheral blood, sampled on day 0 of AZD1222 vaccination. The CDR3 bases are TGCGCCAGCAGCTTGGACAGGGGCTCGGAAGGCTACACCTTC. It specifies CASSLDRGSEGYTF. The full variable domain, completed using reference TRBV5-1 and TRBJ1-2, is KAGVTQTPRYLIKTRGQQVTLSCSPISGHRSVSWYQQTPGQGLQFLFEYFSETQRNKGNFPGRFSGRQFSNSRSEMNVSTLELGDSALYLCASSLDRGSEGYTFGSGTRLTVV.